The subject of this entry is one T cell receptor beta chain. This clone was seen just once. Its target antigen remains unknown. No quality values exist for individual bases; no much larger clone is one base distant. The sample comes from a study of blood T cell repertoires in COVID-19 (dated by TCRdb to about 2020). In terms of the full investigation: Samples from collaborators originated in the United States, Italy and Spain and spanned both the acute and convalescent phases of COVID-19. Subjects who had been exposed to COVID-19, were actively infected with it, or had recovered from it provided the deeply sampled blood TCRbeta repertoires that made up the dataset. The prospective study material was composed of cDNA or gDNA derived from T cells, B-cell-depleted T cells, or PBMCs. The samples were drawn from the first 160 participants of the ongoing ImmuneRACE study and from over a thousand subjects provided by 6 global collaborators. Where HLA class I and class II types were available, the types were taken from metadata supplied by the sample provider, not from assay-based typing. A de-identified subject ID, COVID-19 status, age in years and sex were almost always included in the sample metadata. The repertoires were released in a freely available public database meant as a resource for research on the immune response to SARS-CoV-2.

The immunoSEQ Assay, a bias-controlled multiplex PCR, was used to amplify TCRbeta CDR3 regions from genomic DNA. Under the source paper's analysis protocol: The number of nucleated cells in each sample was estimated from the amplification of reference gene primers within the assay. To quantify the absolute abundance of each unique TCRbeta CDR3 rearrangement, sequence reads were collapsed and filtered. For each sample, productive Simpson clonality was calculated as the square root of Simpson's diversity index across productive rearrangements. The clones in this table, taken by TCRdb from immuneACCESS, are in-frame only. Not every clone is retained; where verified, under half of the shortfall comes from an unresolved V gene, and the cause of the rest is unknown. For V, J and clone size, that table is used; D and trimming come from the DNA. In all, the sample holds around 150,000 clones, and roughly 89% of those were seen once. Together, the top ten hold roughly 4% of the sample.

Broader findings and caveats from the paper: Clinical and demographic metadata were provided uncurated, with the amount varying by source and participant.

Samples from volunteer blood donors who had recovered from COVID-19 were contributed by a second Seattle source. Collaborating institutions collected whole blood in K2EDTA tubes following their own protocols. For TCRbeta analysis, collaborator samples were shipped as frozen whole blood, as isolated PBMCs, or as DNA extracted from either sample type. Reading from cysteine to phenylalanine, the CDR3 counts 11 amino acids. The DNA shown is the 33-base CDR3, in frame from base 1. Between the V and J ends, shortened by 6 bases and 7 bases respectively, the junction contains 9 bases. According to the germline V gene, CDR1 reads MNHEY and CDR2 reads SVGAGI.

Sequenced input: peripheral blood. This chain is built from TRBV6-5 and TRBJ1-1, and possibly TRBD1, on 5 matching bases. The sequence derives from an older woman who had recovered from COVID-19. In nucleotides, the sequence is TGTGCCAGCAGCAGGGTCGGTGAAGCTTTCTTT. This sequence encodes CASSRVGEAFF.